Sequencing of this TCR beta chain was carried out in a study of cytomegalovirus exposure and HLA in healthy donors. Assay used: immunoSEQ multiplex PCR; TCRdb lists only in-frame clones, some missing. The sample yields some 120,000 clones, 94% seen once. CDR3 length equals 14 residues. Unmatched junction bases numbered 5, after V lost 4 bases and J lost 2 bases. Germline-derived CDR1 and CDR2 are SGHRS and YFSETQ. Notes on this clone: No antigen is known for it. Other DNA sequences in the sample encode the same CDR3.

Study outcomes and limitations: There were about 160 TCR beta chains listed as cytomegalovirus-associated. There were a few CMV-associated chains whose specificity for CMV antigens was confirmed in vitro.

The clonotype comes from a woman between 18 and 30 years old in good health and CMV-seronegative. Sequenced: PBMCs. This rearrangement joins TRBV5-1 to TRBJ2-7; 8 positions agree with TRBD2. CDR3 loop: CASSTGRVTYEQYF. CDR3 in DNA: TGCGCCAGCAGCACCGGGAGGGTTACCTACGAGCAGTACTTC.